The next 16 T cell receptor beta chains were all read from a single sample in a study of T cell repertoires in cytomegalovirus infection. In TCRdb, the reads were re-called with MiXCR into one record per CDR3 protein. The sample records nearly 700,000 distinct CDR3 sequences, about 30% being singletons. For these receptors, no antigen is known. The source was cultured PBMCs, collected from culture after CMV antigen stimulation. Receptor source: a human donor in good health (CMV status not recorded). Some clones in this sample may be carry-over from other donors' samples.

This clonotype occurred a few times. The chain combines TRBV7-2 with TRBJ2-5, with TRBD2 matching 10 bases. V was clipped by 5 bases and J by 1 base; unmatched bases: 4. There are 15 residues in the CDR3. CDR1 and CDR2 (germline): SGHTA, FQGNSA. CDR3 DNA sequence: TGTGCCAGCAGCCAAGCGGGGGGGCTCCAAGAGACCCAGTACTTC. The encoded protein is CASSQAGGLQETQYF.

This sequence joins TRBV7-6 and TRBJ1-4; 8 bases align to TRBD1. Germline loops: CDR1 SGHVS, CDR2 FNYEAQ. The CDR3 has 18 residues. V was clipped by 5 bases and J by 4 bases; unmatched bases: 15. The CDR3 region is CASSNEDAGGTRNEKLFF. DNA of the CDR3: TGTGCCAGCAGCAATGAGGATGCAGGGGGCACTCGTAATGAAAAACTGTTTTTT.

This sequence joins TRBV6-1 and TRBJ1-2; the D is unclear. This CDR3 region has 11 residues. With 2 bases removed from V and 9 bases from J, the gap between germline ends came to 7 bases. The germline gives CDR1 MNHNS, CDR2 SASEGT. The CDR3 loop is CASSESGSYTF. For the CDR3, the DNA is TGTGCCAGCAGTGAAAGCGGTAGCTACACCTTC.

CDR3 in amino acids: CASRPAREGYEQYF. The CDR3 bases are TGTGCCAGCAGGCCTGCGCGGGAGGGGTACGAGCAGTACTTC. This rearrangement joins TRBV6-2 or TRBV6-3 to TRBJ2-7; the match to TRBD2 covers 9 bases. Per the germline V gene, CDR1 is MNHEY and CDR2 is SVGEGT. The trim removed 6 bases at V and 4 bases at J, leaving 7 bases unmatched. The CDR3 has 14 residues.

This chain connects TRBV6-1 to TRBJ1-2, with D possibly TRBD1 on 5 matching bases. The germline V and J ends were trimmed by 6 bases and 2 bases, with 13 bases remaining between them. The CDR3 has 14 residues. Germline CDR1 is MNHNS and CDR2 is SASEGT. The CDR3 protein is CASSWDPLNYGYTF. The CDR3 DNA is TGTGCCAGCAGCTGGGACCCCTTAAACTATGGCTACACCTTC.

This clonotype was found many times. This chain joins TRBV7-2 and TRBJ2-3, with D tentatively TRBD2 (6 bases). Trimming shortened V by 1 base and J by 3 bases, and 11 bases separated the two germline ends. Germline V lookup: CDR1 SGHTA, CDR2 FQGNSA. The CDR3 consists of 15 residues. The CDR3 here is CASSLGGGATDTQYF. The CDR3 DNA sequence: TGTGCCAGCAGCTTAGGAGGCGGGGCGACAGATACGCAGTATTTT.

This sequence joins TRBV2 and TRBJ2-3, with TRBD2 as a possible D gene (8 bases). Deletions cut 5 bases from V and 0 bases from J, with 18 bases between. The germline V gene encodes CDR1 SNHLY and CDR2 FYNNEI. The CDR3 is made up of 17 amino acids. This chain's CDR3 is CASSIRGPSGSTDTQYF. The CDR3 coding sequence is TGTGCCAGCAGTATAAGGGGGCCTAGCGGGAGCACAGATACGCAGTATTTT. Filled out from reference TRBV2 and TRBJ2-3, the complete variable domain reads EPEVTQTPSHQVTQMGQEVILRCVPISNHLYFYWYRQILGQKVEFLVSFYNNEISEKSEIFDDQFSVERPDGSNFTLKIRSTKLEDSAMYFCASSIRGPSGSTDTQYFGPGTRLTVL.

This clonotype was picked up a small number of times. The J gene is TRBJ1-6, the V gene TRBV19; TRBD1 matches 7 bases. This CDR3 has 15 residues. CDR1 is LNHDA and CDR2 is SQIVND in the germline V gene (reference sequence). Losses at the gene ends were 7 bases for V and 10 bases for J; bases not matched to a gene: 13. The CDR3 DNA is TGTGCCAGTAATGGCGGGACAGATACACGGTCACCCCTCCACTTT. This encodes CASNGGTDTRSPLHF. The variable domain in full, completed from reference TRBV19 and TRBJ1-6, reads DGGITQSPKYLFRKEGQNVTLSCEQNLNHDAMYWYRQDPGQGLRLIYYSQIVNDFQKGDIAEGYSVSREKKESFPLTVTSAQKNPTAFYLCASNGGTDTRSPLHFGNGTRLTVT.

This clonotype occurred many times. The chain employs TRBV7-2 and TRBJ2-3, with a tentative D call TRBD2 (5 bases). CDR1 is SGHTA, CDR2 FQGNSA, per germline. The CDR3 covers 15 residues. The V end lost 1 base, the J end lost 7 bases, and 15 bases lay between the germline ends. The CDR3 protein is CASSLGGETSNTQYF. In DNA form, the CDR3 reads TGTGCCAGCAGCTTAGGTGGAGAAACTAGTAATACGCAGTATTTT.

This rearrangement joins TRBV27 to TRBJ2-1; D remains unclear. V was shortened by 3 bases and J by 3 bases, with 9 bases between the two germline ends. The germline gives CDR1 MNHEY, CDR2 SMNVEV (reference sequence). This CDR3 is 14 amino acids long. The CDR3 spells CASSLNGRYNEQFF. CDR3 coding DNA: TGTGCCAGCAGTTTGAACGGCCGCTACAATGAGCAGTTCTTC.

This clonotype turned up a few times. J is TRBJ1-5 and V is TRBV4-3; D possibly corresponds to TRBD1 (5 bases). Between the trimmed V and J ends, which lost 0 bases and 6 bases, there was a span of 6 bases. This CDR3 has 13 amino acids. Germline V gives CDR1 LGHNA, CDR2 YSLEER. Written as DNA, the CDR3 is TGCGCCAGCAGCCAAGACGGGGGTCAGCCCCAGCATTTT. This sequence encodes CASSQDGGQPQHF.

The rearrangement uses TRBV12-3 or TRBV12-4 and TRBJ2-3; a possible D gene is TRBD2 (6 bases). CDR3 length equals 14 residues. V lost 4 bases, J lost 2 bases, and 10 bases lay in between. The CDR3 loop reads CASSSGELTDTQYF. CDR3 coding DNA: TGTGCCAGCAGTTCGGGGGAGCTCACAGATACGCAGTATTTT.

This chain uses TRBV7-2 with TRBJ2-7; TRBD1 might be the D (5 bases). Germline CDR1 SGHTA, CDR2 FQGNSA. The CDR3 spans 16 residues. Trimming took off 0 bases at V and 6 bases at J, with 18 bases between the two ends. The CDR3 coding sequence is TGTGCCAGCAGCTTAGCCTTAAGGGGCGCGTTGGGCGAGCAGTACTTC. This translates into CASSLALRGALGEQYF.

The chain links TRBV5-5 to TRBJ2-3, with D hard to call. V lost 4 bases and J 1 base, leaving 13 bases between the germline ends. The germline CDR1 and CDR2 sequences are SGHKS and YYEKEE (reference sequence). The CDR3 contains 15 residues. The CDR3 sequence is CASSLVRSRTDTQYF. The DNA of the CDR3 is TGTGCCAGCAGCCTGGTCCGCAGTCGCACAGATACGCAGTATTTT.

A few counts support this clonotype. The chain joins TRBV7-2 to TRBJ2-3; D tentatively fits TRBD1 or TRBD2 (6 bases each). CDR3 length equals 17 residues. V was pared by 1 base and J by 6 bases, with 20 bases between. Germline loops: CDR1 SGHTA, CDR2 FQGNSA. For the CDR3, the DNA is TGTGCCAGCAGCTTAGTAGGGGGGACTTGGGCCAGGGATACGCAGTATTTT. Translating it yields CASSLVGGTWARDTQYF.

This clonotype was seen at least ten times. The chain has TRBV7-2 and TRBJ2-3, with D possibly being TRBD2 (6 bases). V was cut by 3 bases and J by 10 bases, with 11 bases left in between. This CDR3 has 12 amino acids. Germline CDR1 reads SGHTA; CDR2 reads FQGNSA. The CDR3 DNA follows: TGTGCCAGCAGCTTCGATCGGGGGTCGCAGTATTTT. Translation: CASSFDRGSQYF. The whole variable domain, filled in from reference TRBV7-2 and TRBJ2-3, reads GAGVSQSPSNKVTEKGKDVELRCDPISGHTALYWYRQSLGQGLEFLIYFQGNSAPDKSGLPSDRFSAERTGGSVSTLTIQRTQQEDSAVYLCASSFDRGSQYFGPGTRLTVL.